The table lists the clone carrying this TCR beta chain with many counts. The data stem from a study of T cells in Graves' hyperthyroidism and ophthalmopathy. This CDR3 is 11 amino acids long. The germline V and J ends were trimmed by 6 bases and 8 bases, with 11 bases remaining between them. Germline CDR1 DFQATT, CDR2 SNEGSKA (reference sequence). Regions amplified from RNA transcripts were the TCR beta CDR3 regions. A set of HTBI primers served as the primers for a first-round RT-PCR of the TCR CDR3. TCRdb reanalysed the multiplex PCR reads using MiXCR and keeps one entry per CDR3 protein. The repertoire holds a few hundred thousand distinct CDR3 sequences, with about 15% as singletons.

The chain links TRBV20-1 to TRBJ2-1, with D unresolved. The sequenced material came from blood. The clonotype comes from a woman in her twenties or thirties with Graves' hyperthyroidism. CDR3 bases: TGCAGTGCCACTCCGAGGTATGAGCAGTTCTTC. It specifies CSATPRYEQFF.